A single sample is the source of the 5 T cell receptor beta chains below, sequenced in a study of blood T cell repertoires in COVID-19. Libraries were prepared by immunoSEQ multiplex PCR; TCRdb keeps only in-frame clonotypes and omits some of them. The data show just over 300,000 clones, with just over 85% seen just once and 4% to 5% held by the top ten. Sequenced: PBMCs or T cells enriched from blood (not recorded which). Receptors were obtained from a man aged 25 to 40 who had recovered from COVID-19.

This clone was observed once. This chain uses TRBV15 with TRBJ2-5; a weak D match, TRBD1 (6 bases). This CDR3 spans 16 amino acids. Between the trimmed V and J ends, which lost 2 bases and 4 bases, there was a span of 17 bases. Germline values: CDR1 LNHNV, CDR2 YYDKDF (reference sequence). The CDR3 DNA reads as TGTGCCACCAGCAGACCGCCACAGGGTACAGGAGAGACCCAGTACTTC. Translating gives CATSRPPQGTGETQYF. The entire variable domain, with the rest obtained from reference TRBV15 and TRBJ2-5, is as follows: DAMVIQNPRYQVTQFGKPVTLSCSQTLNHNVMYWYQQKSSQAPKLLFHYYDKDFNNEADTPDNFQSRRPNTSFCFLDIRSPGLGDTAMYLCATSRPPQGTGETQYFGPGTRLLVL.

Written as DNA, the CDR3 is TGTGCCAGCAGCCCTGACAGAAATCAGCCCCAGCATTTT. This codes for CASSPDRNQPQHF. The V and J genes are TRBV5-8 and TRBJ1-5; D perhaps matches TRBD1 (5 bases). The CDR3 has 13 residues. Trimming removed 4 bases from V and 4 bases from J, with 9 bases in between. Germline V lookup: CDR1 SGHTS, CDR2 YDEGEE.

This clone was seen a handful of times. CDR3 in DNA: TGTGCCAGCAGTCCAACGACAGGGATCAAAAACATTCAGTACTTC. Translating it yields CASSPTTGIKNIQYF. The chain links TRBV11-1 to TRBJ2-4, with 7 bases lining up with TRBD1. The CDR3 consists of 15 residues. Trimming cost V 6 bases and J 3 bases; bases outside gene matches: 8. Germline loops: CDR1 SGHAT, CDR2 FQDESV (reference sequence).

This clone showed up just a few times. This chain links TRBV15 with TRBJ2-7; D not certain. The CDR3 spans 15 residues. Germline CDR1 LNHNV, CDR2 YYDKDF (reference sequence). V dropped 0 bases and J dropped 2 bases, with 11 bases sitting between them. The DNA of the CDR3 is TGTGCCACCAGCAGAGATTATAACCCTACCTACGAGCAGTACTTC. Amino acid sequence: CATSRDYNPTYEQYF.

This chain links TRBV6-5 with TRBJ1-1, with 11 positions matching TRBD1. In germline, CDR1 is MNHEY, CDR2 SVGAGI. Trimming removed 5 bases from V and 4 bases from J; junction bases left unmatched: 3. The CDR3 has 14 residues. In DNA form, the CDR3 reads TGTGCCAGCAGTCGGGACAGGGGGAGCACTGAAGCTTTCTTT. Encoded protein: CASSRDRGSTEAFF.